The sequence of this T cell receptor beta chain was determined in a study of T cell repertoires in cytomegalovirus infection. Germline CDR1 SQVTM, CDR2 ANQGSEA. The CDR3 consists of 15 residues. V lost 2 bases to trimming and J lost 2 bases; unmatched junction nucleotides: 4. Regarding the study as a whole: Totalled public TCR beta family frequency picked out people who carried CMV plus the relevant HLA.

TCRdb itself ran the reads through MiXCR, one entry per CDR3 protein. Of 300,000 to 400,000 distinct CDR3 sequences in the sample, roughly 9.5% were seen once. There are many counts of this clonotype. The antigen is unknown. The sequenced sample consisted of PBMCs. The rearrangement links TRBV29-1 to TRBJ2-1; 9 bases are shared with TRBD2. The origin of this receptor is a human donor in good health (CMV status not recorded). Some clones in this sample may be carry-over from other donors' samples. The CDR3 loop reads CSVESPSGAYNEQFF. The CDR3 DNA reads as TGCAGCGTTGAAAGCCCTAGCGGGGCCTACAATGAGCAGTTCTTC.